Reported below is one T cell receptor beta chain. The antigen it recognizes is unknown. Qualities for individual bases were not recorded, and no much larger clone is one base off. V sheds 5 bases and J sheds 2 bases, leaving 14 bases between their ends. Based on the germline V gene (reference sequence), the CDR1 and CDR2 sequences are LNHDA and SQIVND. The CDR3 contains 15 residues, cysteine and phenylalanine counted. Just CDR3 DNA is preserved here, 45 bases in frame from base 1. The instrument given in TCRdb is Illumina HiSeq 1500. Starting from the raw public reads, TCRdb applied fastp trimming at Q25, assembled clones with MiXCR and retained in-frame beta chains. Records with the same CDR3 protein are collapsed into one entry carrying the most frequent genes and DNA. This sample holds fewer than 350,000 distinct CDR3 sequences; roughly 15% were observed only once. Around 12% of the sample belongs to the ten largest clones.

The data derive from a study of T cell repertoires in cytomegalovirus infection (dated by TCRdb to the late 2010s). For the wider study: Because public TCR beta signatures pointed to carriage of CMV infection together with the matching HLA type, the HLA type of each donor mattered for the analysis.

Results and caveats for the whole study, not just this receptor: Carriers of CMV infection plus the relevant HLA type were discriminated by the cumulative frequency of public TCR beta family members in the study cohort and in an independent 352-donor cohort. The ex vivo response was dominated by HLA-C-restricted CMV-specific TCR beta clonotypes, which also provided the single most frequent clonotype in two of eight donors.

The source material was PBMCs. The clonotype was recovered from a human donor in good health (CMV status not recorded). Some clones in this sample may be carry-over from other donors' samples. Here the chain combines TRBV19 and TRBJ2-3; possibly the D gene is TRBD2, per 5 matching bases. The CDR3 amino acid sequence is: CASSWGDYFTDTQYF. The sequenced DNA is TGTGCCAGTAGTTGGGGTGACTACTTCACAGATACGCAGTATTTT.